A selection of T cell receptor beta chains follows, all from one sample in a study of blood T cell repertoires in COVID-19. Measured with immunoSEQ multiplex PCR; TCRdb has only the in-frame clones, and not every one. The repertoire consists of a few hundred thousand clones, with roughly 84% occurring once and the leading ten covering around 14%. The sequencing input was peripheral blood. Receptors were obtained from a person aged 70 to 85 with COVID-19, enrolled during active disease. The CDR3 runs from the conserved cysteine through the conserved F or W. The D gene is left open where the match is weak. Clone size is shown for a subset of rows, as once, few, many or a class of expanded clone.

d_call,cdr3_length,v_call,j_call,clone_size,cdr3_nt,cdr3_aa
TRBD2,13,TRBV5-1,TRBJ2-7,NA,TGCGCCAGCAGAGGAGGGAGGGCTTGGGAGCAGTACTTC,CASRGGRAWEQYF
NA,13,TRBV30,TRBJ1-1,NA,TGTGCAAAGAACCCCCGGGGAGACACTGAAGCTTTCTTT,CAKNPRGDTEAFF
TRBD1,14,TRBV11-3,TRBJ2-2,NA,TGTGCCAGCAGCTCGACTCAGGGGGCCGGGGAGCTGTTTTTT,CASSSTQGAGELFF
NA,14,TRBV28,TRBJ1-2,few,TGTGCCAGCAGTTTATCCCACTCAACGGGGGGCTACACCTTC,CASSLSHSTGGYTF
TRBD1,13,TRBV28,TRBJ2-7,NA,TGTGCCAGCAGGACAGGGGGCGGCTACGAGCAGTACTTC,CASRTGGGYEQYF
NA,12,TRBV3-1/TRBV3-2,TRBJ2-7,NA,TGTGCCAGCAGCGGGCGGGGATACGAGCAGTACTTC,CASSGRGYEQYF
TRBD1,15,TRBV3-1/TRBV3-2,TRBJ1-3,NA,TGTGCCAGCAGCTCAGACAGGGGAGCTGGAAACACCATATATTTT,CASSSDRGAGNTIYF
NA,13,TRBV12-3/TRBV12-4,TRBJ2-5,NA,TGTGCCAGCAGTTTCGGCGCGGCGCAGACCCAGTACTTC,CASSFGAAQTQYF
TRBD2,15,TRBV29-1,TRBJ2-5,NA,TGCAGCGTTGGACTGGGAGCGGGGATCTTGGAGACCCAGTACTTC,CSVGLGAGILETQYF
NA,11,TRBV3-1/TRBV3-2,TRBJ1-1,NA,TGTGCCAGCAGTCATAACACTGAAGCTTTCTTT,CASSHNTEAFF
TRBD1,14,TRBV6-6,TRBJ1-1,NA,TGTGCCAGCAGTCAACCGGGACAGAGGACTGAAGCTTTCTTT,CASSQPGQRTEAFF
NA,13,TRBV2,TRBJ2-2,NA,TGTGCCAGTCGGACAGACAACACCGGGGAGCTGTTTTTT,CASRTDNTGELFF
NA,15,TRBV9,TRBJ2-7,NA,TGTGCCAGCAGCGTAGGGGTGGGAGTAAGGTACGAGCAGTACTTC,CASSVGVGVRYEQYF
NA,14,TRBV4-1,TRBJ2-5,NA,TGCGCCAGCAGCCCCCGAAGCGGGCAAGAGACCCAGTACTTC,CASSPRSGQETQYF
TRBD1,15,TRBV3-1/TRBV3-2,TRBJ2-7,NA,TGTGCCAGCAGCTCCGGGACAGGGGCGAACTACGAGCAGTACTTC,CASSSGTGANYEQYF
NA,16,TRBV7-2,TRBJ2-3,NA,TGTGCCAGCAGCCATCTAAGCGAAGCGACCACAGATACGCAGTATTTT,CASSHLSEATTDTQYF
NA,13,TRBV5-1,TRBJ1-2,many,TGCGCCAGCAGTGTAGACGAGGGCAGTGGCTACACCTTC,CASSVDEGSGYTF
NA,13,TRBV5-1,TRBJ2-4,NA,TGCGCCAGCAGCCCAGTAGCCAAAAACATTCAGTACTTC,CASSPVAKNIQYF
TRBD2,17,TRBV5-8,TRBJ2-5,NA,TGTGCCAGCAGCACGGGACTAGCGGGCTTGGAAGAAGAGACCCAGTACTTC,CASSTGLAGLEEETQYF
TRBD1,13,TRBV5-1,TRBJ1-1,NA,TGCGCCAGCAGCAAAGGGACAGCGACTGAAGCTTTCTTT,CASSKGTATEAFF
TRBD1,15,TRBV25-1,TRBJ1-2,few,TGTGCCAGCAGTGACCGGGACAGGGGTTCCTATGGCTACACCTTC,CASSDRDRGSYGYTF
NA,14,TRBV10-3,TRBJ1-5,few,TGTGCCATCAGTGAGCGGGTGGCGGGGAATCCCCAGCATTTT,CAISERVAGNPQHF
NA,13,TRBV12-3/TRBV12-4,TRBJ2-1,NA,TGTGCCAGCAGTTTCTCCACAAATAATGAGCAGTTCTTC,CASSFSTNNEQFF
NA,15,TRBV7-9,TRBJ2-1,NA,TGTGCCAGCAGCTTAGGGTTCAACAGCTACAATGAGCAGTTCTTC,CASSLGFNSYNEQFF
NA,15,TRBV19,TRBJ2-7,NA,TGTGCCAGTAGTCTCCGTGCGGGACCAGACTACGAGCAGTACTTC,CASSLRAGPDYEQYF
TRBD2,16,TRBV5-1,TRBJ2-1,NA,TGCGCCAGCAGCTTTCGACTAGCGGGCTCCTACAATGAGCAGTTCTTC,CASSFRLAGSYNEQFF
NA,12,TRBV11-2,TRBJ2-3,once,TGTGCCAGCAGCCCCCACACAGATACGCAGTATTTT,CASSPHTDTQYF
TRBD1,12,TRBV5-1,TRBJ1-5,few,TGCGCCACCGGGACAGGTAATCAGCCCCAGCATTTT,CATGTGNQPQHF
NA,15,TRBV28,TRBJ2-6,NA,TGTGCCAGCAGTGAAACAGGATGGTCGGCCAACGTCCTGACTTTC,CASSETGWSANVLTF
NA,16,TRBV29-1,TRBJ2-2,NA,TGCAGCGTTGAAGATCCGTCAGGGCAGTCGACCGGGGAGCTGTTTTTT,CSVEDPSGQSTGELFF
NA,17,TRBV19,TRBJ2-6,NA,TGTGCCAGTAGTCGGGACATCAAACACTCTGGGGCCAACGTCCTGACTTTC,CASSRDIKHSGANVLTF
TRBD1,17,TRBV5-1,TRBJ2-2,few,TGCGCCAGCAGCTCAAATCCCCAGGGGGCTCTTATCGGGGAGCTGTTTTTT,CASSSNPQGALIGELFF
NA,15,TRBV29-1,TRBJ1-3,NA,TGCAGCGTGGCGACCGGACAACGCTCTGGAAACACCATATATTTT,CSVATGQRSGNTIYF